Each of the 3 T cell receptor beta chains below was sequenced from the same sample in a study of CD8 T cells in ankylosing spondylitis (dated by TCRdb to 2015 to 2018). Libraries came from 5' RACE. Sequencing took place on an Illumina HiSeq 2500. TCRdb trimmed the raw reads at Q25, called clones with MiXCR and kept productive beta chains. Each entry merges the rows of one CDR3 protein and shows their most common DNA and genes. A total of under 200,000 distinct CDR3 sequences appear in this sample, 11% of them only once. 25% to 30% of the sample lies in the top ten. The sequenced sample consisted of blood, either unsorted or a sorted T cell fraction (not recorded which). Source of these receptors: a male donor with ankylosing spondylitis or in good health (not recorded which).

The chain links TRBV20-1 to TRBJ2-3, with D perhaps TRBD2 (5 bases). The CDR3 sequence is 13 residues long. V gave up 6 bases and J gave up 4 bases, with 14 bases separating them. Germline CDR1 is DFQATT and CDR2 is SNEGSKA (reference sequence). The CDR3 is CSALGIGADTQYF. CDR3 in DNA: TGCAGTGCCCTAGGTATCGGGGCAGATACGCAGTATTTT.

The chain is built from TRBV2 and TRBJ2-7; a possible D gene is TRBD1 (6 bases). This CDR3 comprises 15 residues. The V end lost 5 bases, the J end lost 6 bases, and 20 bases lay between the germline ends. In germline, CDR1 is SNHLY, CDR2 FYNNEI. CDR3 protein: CASSPISQGFFEQYF. Written as DNA, the CDR3 is TGTGCCAGCAGTCCAATATCCCAGGGGTTCTTCGAGCAGTACTTC.

This chain links TRBV27 with TRBJ2-2; 7 bases map to TRBD1. The V gene's germline CDR1 is MNHEY and CDR2 SMNVEV (reference sequence). This CDR3 region has 15 residues. V lost 5 bases to trimming and J lost 6 bases; unmatched junction nucleotides: 9. CDR3 sequence (DNA): TGTGCCAGCAGTGGGTCGACAGGGATTCCCGGGGAGCTGTTTTTT. Translating it yields CASSGSTGIPGELFF.